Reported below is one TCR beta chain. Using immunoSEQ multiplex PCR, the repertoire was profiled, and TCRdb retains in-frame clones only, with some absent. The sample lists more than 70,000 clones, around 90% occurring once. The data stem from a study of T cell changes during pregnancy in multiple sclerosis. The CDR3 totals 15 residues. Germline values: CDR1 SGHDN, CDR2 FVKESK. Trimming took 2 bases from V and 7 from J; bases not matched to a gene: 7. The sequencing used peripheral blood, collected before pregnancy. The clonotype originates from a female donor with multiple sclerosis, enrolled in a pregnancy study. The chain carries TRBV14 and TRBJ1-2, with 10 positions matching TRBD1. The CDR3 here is CASSQSTGTGAGYTF. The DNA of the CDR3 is TGTGCCAGCAGCCAATCCACCGGGACAGGGGCTGGCTACACCTTC.